In this sample, the clone carrying this TCR beta chain turned up once. Its antigen remains unidentified. The data stem from a study of shared clonotypes between healthy human individuals. Trimming took 5 bases from V and 6 from J, leaving 10 bases between them. CDR1 is MNHNS, CDR2 SASEGT, per germline. The CDR3 consists of 12 residues. Study conclusions and caveats: Even with large depth, rarefaction showed that sorted-subset sequencing was incomplete. Generally, naive subsets (rather than memory subsets) showed larger estimated richness.

An even split of each subset's genomic DNA across several immunoSEQ plates was performed. Libraries were prepared by immunoSEQ multiplex PCR; TCRdb keeps only in-frame clonotypes and omits some of them. The table has some 240,000 clones, approximately 65% seen once. Donors comprised only Caucasian adults living in Nashville, Tennessee. The TCR comes from a man aged 30-40 years in good health. The rearrangement links TRBV6-1 to TRBJ1-2; weak D call: TRBD1 (6 bases). The source material was memory CD4+ T cells sorted from blood. The subset denotes: CD45RA-negative fraction. This CDR3 reads CASSRTEHGYTF. CDR3 DNA sequence: TGTGCCAGCAGTCGGACAGAGCATGGCTACACCTTC.